The 26 T cell receptor beta chains below come from one sample, sequenced in a study of T cells in Graves' hyperthyroidism and ophthalmopathy. Template material for amplifying TCR beta CDR3 regions consisted of RNA transcripts. Carried out on the TCR CDR3, a first-round RT-PCR used the HTBI primer set. TCRdb redid the calling of the multiplex PCR reads with MiXCR, one entry per CDR3 protein. The table includes 300,000 to 450,000 distinct CDR3 sequences, 14% detected once. The specimen was blood. The receptors were gathered from a woman aged 25 to 39 with Graves' ophthalmopathy.

The chain combines TRBV19 with TRBJ1-4; maybe TRBD1 (5 bases). The ends were cut back, 6 bases at V and 0 bases at J, with 14 bases in the middle. Looked up from germline, CDR1 is LNHDA and CDR2 is SQIVND (reference sequence). The CDR3 has 16 amino acids. The CDR3 nucleotides read TGTGCCAGTAGGCCCCCAAGGGGCGCAACTAATGAAAAACTGTTTTTT. This codes for CASRPPRGATNEKLFF. The full variable domain, with the rest looked up from reference TRBV19 and TRBJ1-4, is DGGITQSPKYLFRKEGQNVTLSCEQNLNHDAMYWYRQDPGQGLRLIYYSQIVNDFQKGDIAEGYSVSREKKESFPLTVTSAQKNPTAFYLCASRPPRGATNEKLFFGSGTQLSVL.

This chain connects TRBV29-1 to TRBJ2-7; maybe TRBD1 (6 bases). CDR1 is SQVTM, CDR2 ANQGSEA, per germline. This CDR3 is 12 amino acids long. Trimming pared 4 bases from V and 5 bases from J, leaving 12 bases between. DNA of the CDR3: TGCAGCGTTGGATACAGGGTGAACGAGCAGTACTTC. Encoded protein: CSVGYRVNEQYF.

This clonotype occurred many times. This sequence joins TRBV5-5 and TRBJ2-5; 9 nucleotides agree with TRBD2. Germline V gives CDR1 SGHKS, CDR2 YYEKEE (reference sequence). The V gene end was trimmed by 0 bases and the J gene end by 3 bases; junction bases not matched to a gene: 9. This CDR3 has 17 amino acids. CDR3 loop: CASSLGGGGGAKETQYF. CDR3 bases: TGTGCCAGCAGCTTGGGAGGGGGCGGGGGGGCCAAAGAGACCCAGTACTTC.

The sample holds many counts of this clonotype. The chain carries TRBV7-2 and TRBJ1-6, with 7 bases matching TRBD1. CDR3 length: 16 residues. V shed 5 bases and J 6 bases; nucleotides not matched to a gene: 10. The germline V gene has CDR1 SGHTA and CDR2 FQGNSA. The CDR3 sequence: CASSTHSTGRNSPLHF. CDR3 nucleotides: TGTGCCAGCAGCACTCACTCGACAGGGCGTAATTCACCCCTCCACTTT.

At least ten counts were recorded for this clonotype. The CDR3 sequence: CASTDSSNQPQHF. Here the CDR3 DNA reads TGTGCCAGCACGGACAGTAGCAATCAGCCCCAGCATTTT. This sequence joins TRBV11-3 and TRBJ1-5; D possibly corresponds to TRBD1 (6 bases). V lost 7 bases and J 0 bases, leaving 7 bases between the germline ends. Germline V gene sequence: CDR1 SGHNT, CDR2 YENEEA. The CDR3 extends over 13 amino acids.

This clonotype has only a few counts. The chain has TRBV5-6 and TRBJ2-3; D uncertain. The germline V gene encodes CDR1 SGHDT and CDR2 YYEEEE. Trimming pared 0 bases from V and 5 bases from J, leaving 10 bases between. The length of the CDR3 is 14 residues. The CDR3 DNA reads as TGTGCCAGCAGCTTGGCAAGGACCCGAGATACGCAGTATTTT. Protein: CASSLARTRDTQYF.

There are many counts of this clonotype. The chain has TRBV7-9 and TRBJ2-7; D may be TRBD2 (6 bases). The CDR3 consists of 17 residues. Per the germline V gene, CDR1 is SEHNR and CDR2 is FQNEAQ (reference sequence). V shed 5 bases and J shed 0 bases, with 20 bases lying between them. CDR3: CASSRGLGTVGSYEQYF. As DNA, the CDR3 is TGTGCCAGCAGCAGAGGCCTCGGGACTGTAGGCTCCTACGAGCAGTACTTC.

This clonotype was seen ten or more times. The V gene is TRBV20-1, the J gene TRBJ2-1, with TRBD2 matching over 11 bases. CDR1 is DFQATT and CDR2 is SNEGSKA in the germline V gene (reference sequence). V was clipped by 2 bases and J by 4 bases; unmatched bases: 7. This CDR3 is built from 16 residues. The chain's CDR3 is CSARIIAGGWYNEQFF. DNA for the CDR3: TGCAGTGCTAGAATTATAGCGGGGGGGTGGTACAATGAGCAGTTCTTC.

This clonotype was seen ten or more times. This sequence joins TRBV27 and TRBJ1-4; 9 positions match TRBD1. In germline, CDR1 is MNHEY, CDR2 SMNVEV (reference sequence). CDR3 length: 17 amino acids. V was pared by 6 bases and J by 3 bases, with 11 bases of the junction left unmatched. This CDR3 is CASSRRTGVGSNEKLFF. The CDR3 DNA sequence: TGTGCCAGCAGCCGGAGGACAGGGGTGGGCTCTAATGAAAAACTGTTTTTT.

This clonotype appeared many times. This CDR3 is CASSEFESMNTEAFF. For the CDR3, the DNA is TGTGCCAGCAGTGAGTTCGAGAGCATGAACACTGAAGCTTTCTTT. This chain links TRBV2 with TRBJ1-1; D remains unclear. The CDR3 extends over 15 amino acids. Trimming removed 3 bases from V and 0 bases from J, with 11 bases in between. CDR1 SNHLY and CDR2 FYNNEI come from the germline V gene.

The chain has TRBV5-6 and TRBJ1-6; 8 bases agree with TRBD1. The CDR3 is 16 amino acids. J was trimmed by 6 bases and V by 4 bases; bases with no gene match: 9. CDR1 SGHDT and CDR2 YYEEEE come from the germline V gene. Written as DNA, the CDR3 is TGTGCCAGCAGCCCGGATGGGGGACAGGCTAATTCACCCCTCCACTTT. Protein product: CASSPDGGQANSPLHF.

This clonotype was observed at least ten times. The CDR3 sequence is CASSLDSRETQYF. The CDR3 DNA sequence: TGTGCCAGCAGTTTAGACAGCCGGGAGACCCAGTACTTC. The chain links TRBV12-3 or TRBV12-4 to TRBJ2-5; D gene unclear. This CDR3 spans 13 amino acids. Trimming left V 1 base short and J 5 bases short, with 8 bases between.

V and J are TRBV5-1 and TRBJ2-5; 7 nucleotides line up with TRBD2. The V and J ends lost 5 bases and 0 bases, in that order; junction bases with no gene match: 16. CDR1 and CDR2 from the germline V gene are SGHRS and YFSETQ. The length of the CDR3 is 18 residues. The CDR3 is CASRRSMEAGVDQETQYF. The CDR3 nucleotides are TGCGCCAGCAGACGGTCGATGGAGGCGGGAGTGGACCAAGAGACCCAGTACTTC.

This chain joins TRBV15 and TRBJ2-1; TRBD2 might be the D (6 bases). Deletions cut 1 base from V and 8 bases from J, with 9 bases between. The CDR3 loop spans 13 amino acids. Germline-derived CDR1 and CDR2 are LNHNV and YYDKDF (reference sequence). CDR3 sequence: CATSRGPGDEQFF. CDR3 coding DNA: TGTGCCACCAGCAGAGGACCGGGAGATGAGCAGTTCTTC.

The table lists this clonotype with many counts. V usage is TRBV30 and J usage is TRBJ2-7; TRBD1 matches at 10 bases. The J segment lost 1 base and the V segment lost 3 bases, leaving 6 bases of the junction unmatched. Germline lookup yields CDR1 GTSNPN and CDR2 SVGIG (reference sequence). This CDR3 is 15 amino acids long. The CDR3: CAWSNPGQGSYEQYF. In DNA form, the CDR3 reads TGTGCCTGGAGCAACCCGGGACAGGGGTCCTACGAGCAGTACTTC.

The sample holds many counts of this clonotype. This chain connects TRBV7-9 to TRBJ2-3; 8 bases align to TRBD2. Germline assignment: CDR1 SEHNR and CDR2 FQNEAQ (reference sequence). The trim removed 5 bases at V and 2 bases at J, leaving 12 bases unmatched. The CDR3 has 17 amino acids. CDR3 coding DNA: TGTGCCAGCAGCAATTGGCAGCGGGGGCAGGTCACAGATACGCAGTATTTT. It encodes CASSNWQRGQVTDTQYF.

This clonotype appeared many times. This chain links TRBV28 with TRBJ2-1; tentative D call: TRBD2 (6 bases). CDR3 length: 14 amino acids. Germline-derived CDR1 and CDR2 are MDHEN and SYDVKM. Trimming took 8 bases from V and 0 from J, leaving 11 bases between them. CDR3 loop: CASLLASSYNEQFF. For the CDR3, the DNA is TGTGCCAGCCTACTAGCCAGCTCCTACAATGAGCAGTTCTTC.

In this sample, this clonotype turned up many times. The chain links TRBV3-1 to TRBJ2-7, with 8 nucleotides matching TRBD2. The CDR3 has 17 amino acids. After removal of 4 bases from V and 1 base from J, the junction contained 12 bases not matched to a gene. Germline CDR1 and CDR2: LGHDT and YNNKEL (reference sequence). DNA of the CDR3: TGTGCCAGCAGCCCGGGACTAGTCTTCAGCTCGTCCTACGAGCAGTACTTC. This sequence encodes CASSPGLVFSSSYEQYF.

This clonotype was recorded many times. V is TRBV30 and J is TRBJ1-1, with D possibly being TRBD1 (5 bases). V was cut by 1 base and J by 5 bases, with 17 bases left in between. The CDR3 loop spans 15 amino acids. CDR1 and CDR2 from the germline V gene are GTSNPN and SVGIG (reference sequence). CDR3 sequence: CAWSAWGGRETEAFF. CDR3 coding DNA: TGTGCCTGGAGTGCGTGGGGGGGGAGGGAAACTGAAGCTTTCTTT.

This clonotype was detected a few times. The chain joins TRBV10-3 to TRBJ1-1; D unresolved. CDR3 length: 15 residues. Germline V gene data show CDR1 as ENHRY and CDR2 as SYGVKD. Trimming took off 9 bases at V and 1 base at J, with 18 bases between the two ends. CDR3 DNA: TGTGCCATAACAGAGGGAGTAGAGGGGAACACTGAAGCTTTCTTT. It encodes CAITEGVEGNTEAFF.

Regarding this clonotype: One base away lies a much larger clone, so this may be a sequencing read error. The rearrangement links TRBV7-9 to TRBJ2-1, with D possibly TRBD1 on 6 matching bases. The CDR3 length is 16 residues. Germline-derived CDR1 and CDR2 are SEHNR and FQNEAQ (reference sequence). In DNA form, the CDR3 reads TGTGCCAGCAGCTTAGGTTCAGGGGCCCAATACAATGAGCAGTCCTTC. Its protein product is CASSLGSGAQYNEQSF.

The rearrangement joins TRBV5-4 to TRBJ2-5, with 12 bases aligning to TRBD2. The end of the DNA fits TRBJ2-1 better, so the J call may be wrong. This CDR3 has 14 amino acids. Per the germline V gene, CDR1 is SGHNT and CDR2 is YYREEE (reference sequence). The CDR3: CASSYRTSGDPQFF. For the CDR3, the DNA is TGTGCCAGCAGCTACCGGACTAGCGGGGATCCCCAGTTCTTC.

V gene TRBV5-5 combines with J gene TRBJ2-2; TRBD2 might be the D (5 bases). Germline V lookup: CDR1 SGHKS, CDR2 YYEKEE (reference sequence). Trimming removed 3 bases from V and 5 bases from J, with 8 bases in between. The CDR3 runs to 13 residues. In DNA, the CDR3 is TGTGCCAGCAGCTGGCTAGCAACCGGGGAGCTGTTTTTT. Translation: CASSWLATGELFF.

This clonotype was seen repeatedly, ten times or more. The chain uses TRBV20-1 and TRBJ2-5; D assignment may be TRBD1 or TRBD2 (5 bases each). The CDR3 length is 13 residues. Germline-derived CDR1 and CDR2 are DFQATT and SNEGSKA (reference sequence). Deletions cut 6 bases from V and 1 base from J, with 12 bases between. DNA of the CDR3: TGCAGTGCCGTGCCGGGGCGCCAAGAGACCCAGTACTTC. This translates into CSAVPGRQETQYF.

This chain joins TRBV5-1 and TRBJ1-4; D unclear. This CDR3 has 14 residues. CDR1 is SGHRS and CDR2 is YFSETQ in the germline V gene. V lost 0 bases, J lost 4 bases, and 7 bases lay in between. The CDR3 is CASSLGRRNEKLFF. CDR3 coding DNA: TGCGCCAGCAGCTTGGGCCGGCGTAATGAAAAACTGTTTTTT.

This clonotype was picked up many times. The V gene is TRBV20-1, the J gene TRBJ2-1; TRBD1 aligns across 10 bases. Germline CDR1 DFQATT, CDR2 SNEGSKA (reference sequence). With 4 bases clipped from V and 9 bases from J, the junction kept 6 bases outside the gene matches. The CDR3 has 13 residues. CDR3 sequence: CSATDRGFGEQFF. CDR3 nucleotide sequence: TGCAGTGCTACGGACAGGGGGTTTGGTGAGCAGTTCTTC.